The clone carrying this TCR beta chain was counted many times. The antigen is unknown. This sample stems from a study of T cells in Graves' hyperthyroidism and ophthalmopathy. Trimming took 6 bases from V and 7 from J; bases not matched to a gene: 4. This CDR3 has 14 amino acids. Germline V gene lookup returns CDR1 ENHRY and CDR2 SYGVKD. Amplification yielded TCR beta CDR3 regions, with RNA transcripts as the source. An initial round of RT-PCR targeting the TCR CDR3 relied on the HTBI primer set. Each CDR3 protein gets one entry after TCRdb re-called the multiplex PCR reads with MiXCR. The table includes hundreds of thousands of distinct CDR3 sequences, about 13% detected once. Those with hyperthyroidism were 18 to 65 years old, newly diagnosed, and ill for under 2 months. Study observations and caveats: Researchers found most expanded thyroid clonotypes above 0.001 in blood as well.

The TCR originated in a woman younger than 35 with Graves' hyperthyroidism. Source material: blood. The chain links TRBV10-3 to TRBJ1-4; 11 bases map to TRBD1. As DNA, the CDR3 is TGTGCCATCAGCCAGGACAGGGGGCTTGAAAAACTGTTTTTT. Protein product: CAISQDRGLEKLFF.